These 14 T cell receptor beta chains originate from one sample sequenced in a study of CD8+ T cells in alopecia areata. The treatment is: oral pan-JAK inhibitor, 5-10 mg twice daily. TCR sequencing used cDNA made by reverse transcription of extracted RNA. Repertoires were generated with immunoSEQ multiplex PCR, while TCRdb's copy carries only in-frame clones and drops some. The sample consists of some 110,000 clones, roughly 55% of them appearing once. The input for sequencing was CD8+ T cells sorted from blood, taken at week 24, from a patient treated with tofacitinib. These receptors were collected from a human donor with alopecia areata.

J is TRBJ2-2 and V is TRBV27; D is possibly TRBD1 (6 bases). V lost 6 bases and J lost 4, with 15 bases in between. Germline CDR1 reads MNHEY; CDR2 reads SMNVEV (reference sequence). The CDR3 loop spans 15 amino acids. CDR3 loop: CASSPTGYVTGELFF. In DNA form, the CDR3 reads TGTGCCAGCAGCCCCACAGGGTATGTCACCGGGGAGCTGTTTTTT.

The gene calls are TRBV15 and TRBJ2-4, with 8 bases matching TRBD1. J lost 0 bases, V lost 2 bases, and 3 bases had no gene match. The length of the CDR3 is 16 residues. The germline gives CDR1 LNHNV, CDR2 YYDKDF (reference sequence). This CDR3 reads CATSRRDRGAKNIQYF. DNA for the CDR3: TGTGCCACCAGCAGACGCGACAGGGGAGCCAAAAACATTCAGTACTTC.

The chain recombines TRBV27 with TRBJ2-7; TRBD1 might be the D (7 bases). The V gene lost 4 bases and the J gene lost 1 base, with 11 bases spanning the gap. This CDR3 comprises 14 residues. Germline V gene lookup returns CDR1 MNHEY and CDR2 SMNVEV (reference sequence). CDR3: CASSSPGGSYEQYF. The CDR3 DNA sequence: TGTGCCAGCAGTTCCCCAGGGGGGTCCTACGAGCAGTACTTC.

This clone came up a few times. The genes are TRBV27 and TRBJ2-7, with 7 bases aligning to TRBD1. Germline-derived CDR1 and CDR2 are MNHEY and SMNVEV (reference sequence). The CDR3 loop spans 14 amino acids. Trimming took 6 bases from V and 4 from J; bases not matched to a gene: 9. CDR3 sequence: CASRTGNSPYEQYF. In DNA, the CDR3 is TGTGCCAGCAGGACAGGGAATTCCCCTTACGAGCAGTACTTC.

This chain uses TRBV6-5 with TRBJ1-1; D is unclear. The CDR3 has 15 amino acids. Trimming pared 0 bases from V and 1 base from J, leaving 9 bases between. CDR1 and CDR2 (germline): MNHEY, SVGAGI. The CDR3 reads CASSYSMSWNTEAFF. CDR3 in DNA: TGTGCCAGCAGTTACTCGATGTCGTGGAACACTGAAGCTTTCTTT.

The V and J genes are TRBV29-1 and TRBJ2-7; D unresolved. This CDR3 region has 10 residues. Trimming pared 6 bases from V and 8 bases from J, leaving 11 bases between. The germline V gene has CDR1 SQVTM and CDR2 ANQGSEA. Here the CDR3 reads CSVQSEQQYF. DNA for the CDR3: TGCAGCGTCCAAAGCGAGCAGCAGTACTTC.

The rearrangement links TRBV7-2 to TRBJ1-5; D call uncertain. Germline CDR1 and CDR2: SGHTA and FQGNSA. The CDR3 spans 15 residues. V was trimmed by 1 base and J by 3 bases, leaving 10 bases between them. CDR3 DNA sequence: TGTGCCAGCAGCTTAGAGGACGGCTTCAATCAGCCCCAGCATTTT. This translates into CASSLEDGFNQPQHF.

The chain uses TRBV6-5 and TRBJ2-2, with 10 bases fitting TRBD2. There are 16 residues in the CDR3. Germline V CDR1 and CDR2: MNHEY, SVGAGI. After removal of 2 bases from V and 5 bases from J, the junction contained 5 bases not matched to a gene. CDR3 DNA sequence: TGTGCCAGCAGTTACGTCCTAGCGGGGGAAACCGGGGAGCTGTTTTTT. Translation gives CASSYVLAGETGELFF.

The V call is TRBV2, the J call TRBJ2-2, with D maybe TRBD1 (5 bases). Germline CDR1 SNHLY, CDR2 FYNNEI. The CDR3 is 15 residues long. Trimming removed 7 bases at V and 1 base at J, with 13 bases between. CDR3 region: CASKGKTENTGELFF. In DNA form, the CDR3 reads TGTGCCAGCAAGGGGAAGACAGAGAACACCGGGGAGCTGTTTTTT.

V gene TRBV29-1 combines with J gene TRBJ1-5, with D possibly being TRBD1 (6 bases). Trimming removed 4 bases from V and 0 bases from J, with 13 bases in between. The CDR3 has 15 amino acids. Germline-derived CDR1 and CDR2 are SQVTM and ANQGSEA. CDR3 in amino acids: CSVAAGANSNQPQHF. CDR3 nucleotides: TGCAGCGTTGCTGCAGGGGCAAATAGCAATCAGCCCCAGCATTTT.

The CDR3: CAISEVLREQFF. DNA for the CDR3: TGTGCCATCAGTGAGGTCTTGAGGGAGCAGTTCTTC. The genes are TRBV10-3 and TRBJ2-1; D is uncertain. There are 12 residues in the CDR3. Germline V gives CDR1 ENHRY, CDR2 SYGVKD. V lost 2 bases, J lost 10 bases, and 9 bases lay in between.

The chain carries TRBV7-9 and TRBJ1-2; 8 bases agree with TRBD1. CDR1 SEHNR and CDR2 FQNEAQ come from the germline V gene (reference sequence). After removal of 5 bases from V and 4 bases from J, the junction contained 9 bases not matched to a gene. CDR3 length: 15 residues. CDR3: CASSIRQGRFYGYTF. In DNA, the CDR3 is TGTGCCAGCAGCATAAGACAGGGGAGGTTCTATGGCTACACCTTC. Together with reference TRBV7-9 and TRBJ1-2, the CDR3 gives the full variable domain: DTGVSQNPRHKITKRGQNVTFRCDPISEHNRLYWYRQTLGQGPEFLTYFQNEAQLEKSRLLSDRFSAERPKGSFSTLEIQRTEQGDSAMYLCASSIRQGRFYGYTFGSGTRLTVV.

The V call is TRBV29-1, the J call TRBJ2-7, with 7 positions matching TRBD2. V lost 5 bases, J lost 2 bases, and 6 bases stayed unmatched. The CDR3 contains 13 residues. Germline-derived CDR1 and CDR2 are SQVTM and ANQGSEA. Here the CDR3 DNA reads TGCAGCGTTTTGGGGGGGGAGGCCTACGAGCAGTACTTC. Residues: CSVLGGEAYEQYF.

The V and J genes are TRBV30 and TRBJ2-3, with D tentatively TRBD1 (6 bases). The CDR3 extends over 13 amino acids. The germline V gene encodes CDR1 GTSNPN and CDR2 SVGIG (reference sequence). Trimming shortened V by 5 bases and J by 5 bases, and 14 bases separated the two germline ends. CDR3 bases: TGTGCCTGGTGCTGGGGGCGCGGAGATACGCAGTATTTT. It translates to CAWCWGRGDTQYF.